This TCR beta chain was sequenced for a study of T-cell reconstitution after alpha-beta-depleted transplantation in children. Unique molecular identifiers were built into the TCRbeta library. TCRdb ran MiXCR on the PCR reads and lists one entry per CDR3 protein. Found here are approximately 430,000 distinct CDR3 sequences, around 16% of them singletons; the top ten hold 25% to 30%. Study-wide points: At one year after transplant, newly produced T cells mostly accounted for T-cell counts and diversity. Two months or so post-transplant, alpha-beta T cells reportedly derived from several hundred expanded graft clones. The high TCRbeta diversity at day 60 in some patients came from surviving recipient T cells and thymic progenitors.

This clonotype was counted between two and nine times. Antigen unknown. The junction had 14 bases not matched to a gene; V was cut back by 2 bases and J by 0 bases. The CDR3 extends over 21 amino acids. The J gene is TRBJ2-6, the V gene TRBV12-3 or TRBV12-4; 9 nucleotides agree with TRBD2. The sequenced sample was PBMCs, mostly from graft donor cells, obtained 360 days after TCRalphabeta/CD19-depleted stem cell transplant. This TCR was sampled from a boy less than two years old who had a stem cell transplant for Wiskott-Aldrich syndrome, so the T cells may come from the graft donor. The CDR3 sequence: CASSLSILAGIPSSGANVLTF. The CDR3 bases are TGTGCCAGCAGTTTATCCATTCTAGCGGGGATACCTAGCTCTGGGGCCAACGTCCTGACTTTC.